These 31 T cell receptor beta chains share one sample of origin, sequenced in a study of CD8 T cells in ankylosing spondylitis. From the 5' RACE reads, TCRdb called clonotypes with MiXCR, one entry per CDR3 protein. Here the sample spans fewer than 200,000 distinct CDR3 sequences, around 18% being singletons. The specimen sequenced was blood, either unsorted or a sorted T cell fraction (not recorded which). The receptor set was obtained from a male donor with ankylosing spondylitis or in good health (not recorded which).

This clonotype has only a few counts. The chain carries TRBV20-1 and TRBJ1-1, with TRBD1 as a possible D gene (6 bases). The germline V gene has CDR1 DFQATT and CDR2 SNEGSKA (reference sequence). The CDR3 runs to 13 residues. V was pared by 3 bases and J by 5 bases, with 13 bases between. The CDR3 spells CSASTGPGTEAFF. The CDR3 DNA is TGCAGTGCTAGCACAGGGCCCGGGACTGAAGCTTTCTTT.

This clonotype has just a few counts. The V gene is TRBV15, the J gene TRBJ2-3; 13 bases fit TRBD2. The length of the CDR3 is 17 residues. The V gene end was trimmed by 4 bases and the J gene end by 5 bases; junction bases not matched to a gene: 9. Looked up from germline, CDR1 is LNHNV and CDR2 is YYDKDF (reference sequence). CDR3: CATSNSGTSGIGDTQYF. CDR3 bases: TGTGCCACCAGCAACTCCGGGACTAGCGGGATAGGAGATACGCAGTATTTT.

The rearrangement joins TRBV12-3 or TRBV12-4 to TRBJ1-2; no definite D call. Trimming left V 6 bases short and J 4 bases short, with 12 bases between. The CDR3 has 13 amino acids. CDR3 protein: CASSPTEGYGYTF. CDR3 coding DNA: TGTGCCAGCAGCCCTACTGAGGGCTATGGCTACACCTTC.

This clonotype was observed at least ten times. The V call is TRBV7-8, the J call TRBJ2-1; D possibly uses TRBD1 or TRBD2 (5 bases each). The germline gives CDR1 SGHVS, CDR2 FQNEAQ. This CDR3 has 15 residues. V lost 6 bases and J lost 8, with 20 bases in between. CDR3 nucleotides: TGTGCCAGCAGTTACACAGGAGTAGGAGGTTATGAGCAGTTCTTC. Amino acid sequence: CASSYTGVGGYEQFF. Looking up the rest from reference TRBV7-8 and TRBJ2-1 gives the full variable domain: GAGVSQSPRYKVAKRGQDVALRCDPISGHVSLFWYQQALGQGPEFLTYFQNEAQLDKSGLPSDRFFAERPEGSVSTLKIQRTQQEDSAVYLCASSYTGVGGYEQFFGPGTRLTVL.

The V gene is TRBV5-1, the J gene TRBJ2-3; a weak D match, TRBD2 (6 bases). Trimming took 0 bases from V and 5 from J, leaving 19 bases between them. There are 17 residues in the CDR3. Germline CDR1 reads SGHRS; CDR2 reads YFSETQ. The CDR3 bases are TGCGCCAGCAGCTTGGAAGGGTGGAGGGGTCCACAAGATACGCAGTATTTT. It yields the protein CASSLEGWRGPQDTQYF.

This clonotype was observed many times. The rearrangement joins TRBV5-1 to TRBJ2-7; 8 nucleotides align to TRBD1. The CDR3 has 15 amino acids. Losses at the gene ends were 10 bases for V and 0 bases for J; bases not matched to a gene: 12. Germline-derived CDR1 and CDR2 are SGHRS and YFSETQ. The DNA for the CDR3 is TGCGCCTCATCTCCCCGGACAGGGAGCTCCTACGAGCAGTACTTC. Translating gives CASSPRTGSSYEQYF.

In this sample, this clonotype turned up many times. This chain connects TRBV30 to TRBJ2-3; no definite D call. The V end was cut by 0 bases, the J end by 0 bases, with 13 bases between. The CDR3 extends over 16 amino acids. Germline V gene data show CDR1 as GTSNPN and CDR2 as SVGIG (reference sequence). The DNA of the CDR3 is TGTGCCTGGAGTGTCGTGGGTGCAACTAGCACAGATACGCAGTATTTT. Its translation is CAWSVVGATSTDTQYF. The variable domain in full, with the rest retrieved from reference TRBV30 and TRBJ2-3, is SQTIHQWPATLVQPVGSPLSLECTVEGTSNPNLYWYRQAAGRGLQLLFYSVGIGQISSEVPQNLSASRPQDRQFILSSKKLLLSDSGFYLCAWSVVGATSTDTQYFGPGTRLTVL.

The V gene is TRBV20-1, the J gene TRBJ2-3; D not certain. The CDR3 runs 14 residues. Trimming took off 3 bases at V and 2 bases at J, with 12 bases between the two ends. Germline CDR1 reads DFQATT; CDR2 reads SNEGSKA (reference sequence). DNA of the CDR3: TGCAGTGCTAGTGGCTACCGGGTCACAGATACGCAGTATTTT. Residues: CSASGYRVTDTQYF.

This CDR3 reads CASSSGTGAFDEQFF. DNA for the CDR3: TGTGCCAGCAGCTCCGGGACAGGGGCTTTCGATGAGCAGTTCTTC. J is TRBJ2-1 and V is TRBV6-1; 10 bases are a match to TRBD1. Germline-derived CDR1 and CDR2 are MNHNS and SASEGT. The CDR3 totals 15 residues. Losses at the gene ends were 6 bases for V and 8 bases for J; bases not matched to a gene: 10.

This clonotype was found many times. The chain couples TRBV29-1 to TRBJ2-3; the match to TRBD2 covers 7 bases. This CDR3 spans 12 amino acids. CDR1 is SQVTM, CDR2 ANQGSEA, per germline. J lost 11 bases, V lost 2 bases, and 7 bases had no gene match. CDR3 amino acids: CSVEFAGGRQYF. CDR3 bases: TGCAGCGTTGAATTTGCCGGGGGGAGGCAGTATTTT.

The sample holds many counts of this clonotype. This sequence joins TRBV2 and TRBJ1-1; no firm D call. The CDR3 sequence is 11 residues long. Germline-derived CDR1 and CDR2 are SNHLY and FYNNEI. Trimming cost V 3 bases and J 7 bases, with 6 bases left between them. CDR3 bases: TGTGCCAGCAGTGACTTCCTTGAAGCTTTCTTT. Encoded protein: CASSDFLEAFF.

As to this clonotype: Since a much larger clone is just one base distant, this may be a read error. The CDR3 sequence is CVSSARASGSNEQFF. CDR3 nucleotides: TGTGTCAGCAGTGCCCGGGCTAGCGGGAGCAATGAGCAGTTCTTC. This chain uses TRBV12-3 or TRBV12-4 with TRBJ2-1, with 10 bases aligning to TRBD2. This CDR3 spans 15 amino acids.

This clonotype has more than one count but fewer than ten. The CDR3 bases are TGCGCCAGCAGCTTGGATGGTAGCGTCACAGATACGCAGTATTTT. Amino acid sequence: CASSLDGSVTDTQYF. This chain uses TRBV5-1 with TRBJ2-3, with D maybe TRBD2 (5 bases). V gave up 0 bases and J gave up 2 bases, with 10 bases separating them. Germline V gene lookup returns CDR1 SGHRS and CDR2 YFSETQ. The CDR3 runs 15 residues.

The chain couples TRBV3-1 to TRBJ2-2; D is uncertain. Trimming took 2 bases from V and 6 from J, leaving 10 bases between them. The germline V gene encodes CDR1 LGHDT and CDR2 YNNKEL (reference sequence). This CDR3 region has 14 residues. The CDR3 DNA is TGTGCCAGCAGCCAACAGGTGAATTCCGGGGAGCTGTTTTTT. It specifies CASSQQVNSGELFF.

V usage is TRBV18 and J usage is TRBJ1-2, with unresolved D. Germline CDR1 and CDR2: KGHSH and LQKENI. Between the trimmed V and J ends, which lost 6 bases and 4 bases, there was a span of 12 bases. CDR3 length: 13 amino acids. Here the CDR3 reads CASSHTNPYGYTF. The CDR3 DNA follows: TGTGCCAGCTCCCACACCAACCCCTATGGCTACACCTTC.

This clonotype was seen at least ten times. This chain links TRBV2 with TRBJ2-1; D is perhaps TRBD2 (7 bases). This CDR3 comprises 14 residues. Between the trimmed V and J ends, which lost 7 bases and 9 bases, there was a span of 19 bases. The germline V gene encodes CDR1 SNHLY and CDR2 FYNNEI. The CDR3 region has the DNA TGTGCCAGCACCCGTAAGAGGGGGGAGGGTGAGCAGTTCTTC. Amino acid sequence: CASTRKRGEGEQFF.

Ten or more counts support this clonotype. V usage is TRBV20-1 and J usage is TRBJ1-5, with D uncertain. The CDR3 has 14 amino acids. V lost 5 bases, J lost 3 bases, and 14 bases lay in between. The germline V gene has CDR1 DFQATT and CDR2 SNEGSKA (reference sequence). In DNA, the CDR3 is TGCAGTGCTCCAAACACCGGGAACAATCAGCCCCAGCATTTT. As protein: CSAPNTGNNQPQHF.

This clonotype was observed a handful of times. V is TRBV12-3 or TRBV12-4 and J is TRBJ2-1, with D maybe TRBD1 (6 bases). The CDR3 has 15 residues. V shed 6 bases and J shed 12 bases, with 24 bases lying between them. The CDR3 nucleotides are TGTGCCAGCAGCCCTGGAGGACAGTCCGGAGAATGGCAGTTCTTC. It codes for CASSPGGQSGEWQFF.

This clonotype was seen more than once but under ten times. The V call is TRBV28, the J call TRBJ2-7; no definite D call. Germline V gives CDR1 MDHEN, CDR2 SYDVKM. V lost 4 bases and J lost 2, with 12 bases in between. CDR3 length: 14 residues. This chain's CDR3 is CASSSLTGAYEQYF. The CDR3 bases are TGTGCCAGCAGTTCCTTGACTGGAGCCTACGAGCAGTACTTC.

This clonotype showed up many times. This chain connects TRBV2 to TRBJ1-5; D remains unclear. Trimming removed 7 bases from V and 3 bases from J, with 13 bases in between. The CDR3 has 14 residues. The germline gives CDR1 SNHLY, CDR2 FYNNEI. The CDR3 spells CASNLLGVNQPQHF. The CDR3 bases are TGTGCCAGCAATCTTTTGGGCGTCAATCAGCCCCAGCATTTT.

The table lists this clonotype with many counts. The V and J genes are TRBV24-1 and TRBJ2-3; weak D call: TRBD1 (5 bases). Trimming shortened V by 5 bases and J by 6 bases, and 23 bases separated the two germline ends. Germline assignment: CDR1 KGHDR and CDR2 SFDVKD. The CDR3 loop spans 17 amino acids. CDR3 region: CATSASVATVPPDTQYF. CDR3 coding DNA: TGTGCCACCAGTGCCAGCGTGGCGACAGTCCCGCCGGATACGCAGTATTTT.

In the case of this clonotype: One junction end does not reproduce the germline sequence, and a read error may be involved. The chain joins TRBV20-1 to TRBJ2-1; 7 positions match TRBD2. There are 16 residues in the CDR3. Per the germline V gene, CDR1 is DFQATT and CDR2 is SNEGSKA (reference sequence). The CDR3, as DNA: TGCTGTGCTAGACTTCTGGCGGGAGTTCCTTACAATGAGCAGTTCTTC. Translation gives CCARLLAGVPYNEQFF.

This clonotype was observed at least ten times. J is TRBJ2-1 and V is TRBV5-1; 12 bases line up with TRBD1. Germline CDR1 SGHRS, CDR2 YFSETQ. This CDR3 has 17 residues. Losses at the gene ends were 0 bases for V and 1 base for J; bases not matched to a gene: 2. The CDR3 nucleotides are TGCGCCAGCAGCTTGGGGGACAGGGGGCTATCCTACAATGAGCAGTTCTTC. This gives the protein CASSLGDRGLSYNEQFF.

In DNA form, the CDR3 reads TGTGCCAGCAGTCCTAGGGGGGTCTCTGGAAACACCATATATTTT. Translated, it gives CASSPRGVSGNTIYF. The chain is built from TRBV12-3 or TRBV12-4 and TRBJ1-3, with D possibly matching TRBD1 (6 bases). V was pared by 5 bases and J by 0 bases, with 11 bases between. CDR3 length: 15 amino acids.

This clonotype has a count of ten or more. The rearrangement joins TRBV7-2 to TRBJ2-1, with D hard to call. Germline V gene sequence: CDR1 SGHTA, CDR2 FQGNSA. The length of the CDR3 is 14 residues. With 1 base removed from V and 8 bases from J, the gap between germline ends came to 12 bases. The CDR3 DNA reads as TGTGCCAGCAGCTTAGGACTGCCCTTCGATGAGCAGTTCTTC. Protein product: CASSLGLPFDEQFF.

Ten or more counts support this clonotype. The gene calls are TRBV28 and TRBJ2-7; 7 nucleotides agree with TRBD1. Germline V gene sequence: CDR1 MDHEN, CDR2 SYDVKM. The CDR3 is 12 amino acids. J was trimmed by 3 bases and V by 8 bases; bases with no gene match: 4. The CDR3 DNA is TGTGCCAGCGGGACAGCTCACTACGAGCAGTACTTC. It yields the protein CASGTAHYEQYF.

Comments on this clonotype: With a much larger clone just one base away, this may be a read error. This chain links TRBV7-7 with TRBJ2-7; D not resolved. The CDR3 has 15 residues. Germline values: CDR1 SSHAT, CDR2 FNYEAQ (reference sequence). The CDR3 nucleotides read TGTGTCACCCCTAGGTCCAGTGGGTGGCTGTCCGAGCAGTACTTC. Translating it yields CVTPRSSGWLSEQYF.

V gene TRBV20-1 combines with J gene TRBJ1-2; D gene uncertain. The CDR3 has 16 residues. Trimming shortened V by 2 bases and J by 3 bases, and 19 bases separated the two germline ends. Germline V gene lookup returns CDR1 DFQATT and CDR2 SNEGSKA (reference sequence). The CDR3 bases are TGCAGTGCTAGACTTGATCGGAGGGATTCGGACTATGGCTACACCTTC. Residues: CSARLDRRDSDYGYTF.

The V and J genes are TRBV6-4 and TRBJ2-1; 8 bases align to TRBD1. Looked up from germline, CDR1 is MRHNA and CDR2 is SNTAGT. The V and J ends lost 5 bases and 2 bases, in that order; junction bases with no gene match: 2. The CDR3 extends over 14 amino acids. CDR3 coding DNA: TGTGCCAGCAGTAGACAGGGGCCCTACAATGAGCAGTTCTTC. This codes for CASSRQGPYNEQFF.

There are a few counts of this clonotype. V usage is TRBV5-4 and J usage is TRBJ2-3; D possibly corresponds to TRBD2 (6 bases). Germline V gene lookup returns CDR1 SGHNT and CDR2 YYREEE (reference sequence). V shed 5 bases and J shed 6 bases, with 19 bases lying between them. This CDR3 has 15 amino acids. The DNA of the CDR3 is TGTGCCAGCAGTTCCGACTCCTCGAGCGGGGATACGCAGTATTTT. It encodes CASSSDSSSGDTQYF.

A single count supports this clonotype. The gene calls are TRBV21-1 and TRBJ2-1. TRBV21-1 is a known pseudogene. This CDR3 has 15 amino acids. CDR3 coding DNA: TGTGCCAGCAGCCTCAGGTGGTTCCCCCACAATGAGCAGTTCTTC. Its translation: CASSLRWFPHNEQFF.